The TCR beta chain under discussion was sequenced for a study of Graves' ophthalmopathy and Graves' hyperthyroidism. The study, taken as a whole, reports: Most expanded clonotypes from thyroid (those above 0.001 frequency) were also found in blood.

RNA transcripts provided the template for amplifying TCR beta CDR3 regions. HTBI primers primed a first-round RT-PCR, and a second-round multiplex PCR followed. TCRdb ran MiXCR on the multiplex PCR reads and lists one entry per CDR3 protein. This sample has 450,000 to 600,000 distinct CDR3 sequences, with about 40% found just once. Hyperthyroidism patients were newly diagnosed, under 2 months' duration, aged 18 to 65. V was pared by 0 bases and J by 0 bases, with 3 bases of the junction left unmatched. The CDR3 runs to 15 residues. CDR1 is DFQATT and CDR2 is SNEGSKA in the germline V gene (reference sequence). A note on this clonotype: Antigen: not known.

The rearrangement uses TRBV20-1 and TRBJ2-5, with TRBD2 identical over 8 bases. The material sequenced was peripheral blood or thyroid tissue (not recorded which). This receptor was taken from an adult man with Graves' hyperthyroidism. The CDR3 protein is CSAREAGVYQETQYF. Here the CDR3 DNA reads TGCAGTGCTAGAGAAGCGGGAGTATACCAAGAGACCCAGTACTTC.